The present TCR beta chain was sequenced within a study of T cell repertoires in cytomegalovirus infection. Study as a whole: Evidence of both CMV infection and a matching HLA type came from public TCR beta signatures. Study outcomes and limitations: Based on cumulative public TCR beta family frequency, carriers of CMV plus the relevant HLA were identified. HLA-C-restricted, CMV-specific TCR beta clonotypes were dominant ex vivo.

TCRdb re-analysed the reads in MiXCR, keeping a single row per CDR3 protein. The table has under 200,000 distinct CDR3 sequences, 28% seen once. The CDR3 runs to 13 residues. V lost 5 bases and J 3 bases, leaving 10 bases between the germline ends. Per germline, CDR1 SNHLY and CDR2 FYNNEI. This clonotype was detected only a few times. Its antigen is unknown. J is TRBJ1-1 and V is TRBV2; D is uncertain. The TCR originated in a human donor in good health (CMV status not recorded). Some clones in this sample may be carry-over from other donors' samples. The sample comprised PBMCs. The CDR3 region has the DNA TGTGCCAGCAGTCAACAGTCAGACACTGAAGCTTTCTTT. It yields the protein CASSQQSDTEAFF. The full variable domain, its missing parts supplied by reference TRBV2 and TRBJ1-1, is EPEVTQTPSHQVTQMGQEVILRCVPISNHLYFYWYRQILGQKVEFLVSFYNNEISEKSEIFDDQFSVERPDGSNFTLKIRSTKLEDSAMYFCASSQQSDTEAFFGQGTRLTVV.